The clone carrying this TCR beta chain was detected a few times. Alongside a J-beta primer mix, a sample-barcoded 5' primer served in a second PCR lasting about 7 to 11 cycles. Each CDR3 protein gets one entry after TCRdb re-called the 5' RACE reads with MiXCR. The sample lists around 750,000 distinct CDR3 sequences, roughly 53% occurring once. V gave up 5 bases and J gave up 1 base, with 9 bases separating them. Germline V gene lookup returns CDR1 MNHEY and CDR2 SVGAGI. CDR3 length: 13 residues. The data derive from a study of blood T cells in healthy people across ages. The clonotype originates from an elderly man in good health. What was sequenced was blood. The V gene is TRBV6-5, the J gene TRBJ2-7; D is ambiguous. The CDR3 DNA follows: TGTGCCAGCAGTCCAAAAAAATCCTACGAGCAGTACTTC. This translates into CASSPKKSYEQYF.